This TCR beta chain appears in the sequencing data of a study of graft-versus-host responses after intestinal transplantation. Sequenced by immunoSEQ multiplex PCR; TCRdb stores in-frame clones only, minus some. The repertoire holds tens of thousands of clones, with roughly 80% as singletons. Study conclusions and caveats: After transplant, early declines in HvG clones were associated with peak levels of circulating GvH clones.

Trimming took 6 bases from V and 6 from J, leaving 4 bases between them. The CDR3 spans 10 residues. CDR1 and CDR2 (germline): SEHNR, FQNEAQ (reference sequence). Concerning this clone: Its antigen is not identified.

The chain employs TRBV7-9 and TRBJ2-3, with D unclear. This receptor was obtained from a human donor who was the organ donor for an intestinal transplant. The input for sequencing was unstimulated CD4+ T cells sorted from spleen or lymph node cells, taken before transplant. CDR3 bases: TGTGCCAGCAGAAGCGATACGCAGTATTTT. This translates into CASRSDTQYF.